This record covers a single T cell receptor beta chain. Germline CDR1 reads MDHEN; CDR2 reads SYDVKM. The CDR3 has 17 residues. Trimming removed 5 bases from V and 4 bases from J, with 18 bases in between. These data come from a study of blood T cell repertoires in COVID-19. Study-level background: Donors in the United States, Italy and Spain gave samples during acute or convalescent COVID-19.

Produced via immunoSEQ multiplex PCR; TCRdb's table is partial and in-frame only. The sample has around 39,000 clones; roughly 85% are singletons. The V and J genes are TRBV28 and TRBJ1-6; a possible D gene is TRBD1 (5 bases). The sequence derives from a man between 60 and 70 years old with active COVID-19. Sequencing used peripheral blood. The CDR3 reads CASSPPRQGGYNSPLHF. Written as DNA, the CDR3 is TGTGCCAGCAGTCCACCTCGGCAGGGTGGTTATAATTCACCCCTCCACTTT.